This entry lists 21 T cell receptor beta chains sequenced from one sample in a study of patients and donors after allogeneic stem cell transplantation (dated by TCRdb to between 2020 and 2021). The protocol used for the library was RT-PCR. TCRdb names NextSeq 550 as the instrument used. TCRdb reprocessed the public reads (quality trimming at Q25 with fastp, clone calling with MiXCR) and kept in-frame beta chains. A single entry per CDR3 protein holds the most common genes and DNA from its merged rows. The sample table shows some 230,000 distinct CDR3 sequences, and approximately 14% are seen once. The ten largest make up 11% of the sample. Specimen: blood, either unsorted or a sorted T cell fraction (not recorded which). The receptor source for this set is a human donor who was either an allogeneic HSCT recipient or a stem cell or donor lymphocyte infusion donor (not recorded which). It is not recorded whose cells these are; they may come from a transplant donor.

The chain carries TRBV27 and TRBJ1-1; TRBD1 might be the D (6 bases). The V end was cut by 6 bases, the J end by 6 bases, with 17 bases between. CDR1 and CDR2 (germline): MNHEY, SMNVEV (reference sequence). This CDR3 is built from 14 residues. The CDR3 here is CASSRARGLSEAFF. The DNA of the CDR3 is TGTGCCAGCAGCCGGGCCCGGGGGCTCTCTGAAGCTTTCTTT.

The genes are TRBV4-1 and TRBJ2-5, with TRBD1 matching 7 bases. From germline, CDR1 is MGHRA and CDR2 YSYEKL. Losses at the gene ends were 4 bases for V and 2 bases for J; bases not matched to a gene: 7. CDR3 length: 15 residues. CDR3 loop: CASSLFTGEQETQYF. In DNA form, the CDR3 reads TGCGCCAGCAGCCTTTTCACAGGGGAGCAAGAGACCCAGTACTTC.

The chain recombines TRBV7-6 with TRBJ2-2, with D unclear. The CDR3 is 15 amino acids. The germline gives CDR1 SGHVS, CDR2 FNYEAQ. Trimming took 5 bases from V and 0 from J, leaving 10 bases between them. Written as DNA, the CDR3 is TGTGCCAGCAGCCCAAGGGTGACGAACACCGGGGAGCTGTTTTTT. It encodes CASSPRVTNTGELFF.

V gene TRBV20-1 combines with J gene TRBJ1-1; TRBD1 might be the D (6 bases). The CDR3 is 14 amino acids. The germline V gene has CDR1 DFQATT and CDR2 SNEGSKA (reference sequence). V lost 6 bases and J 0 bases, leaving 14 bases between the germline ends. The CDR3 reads CSAPPQGMNTEAFF. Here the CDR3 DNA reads TGCAGTGCCCCGCCACAGGGAATGAACACTGAAGCTTTCTTT.

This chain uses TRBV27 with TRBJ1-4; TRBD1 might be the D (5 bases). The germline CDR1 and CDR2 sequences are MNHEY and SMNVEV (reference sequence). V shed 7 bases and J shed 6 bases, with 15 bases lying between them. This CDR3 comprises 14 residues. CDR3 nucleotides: TGTGCCAGCATGAGGTGGGGCTCGGATGAAAAACTGTTTTTT. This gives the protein CASMRWGSDEKLFF. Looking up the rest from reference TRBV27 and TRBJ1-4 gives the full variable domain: EAQVTQNPRYLITVTGKKLTVTCSQNMNHEYMSWYRQDPGLGLRQIYYSMNVEVTDKGDVPEGYKVSRKEKRNFPLILESPSPNQTSLYFCASMRWGSDEKLFFGSGTQLSVL.

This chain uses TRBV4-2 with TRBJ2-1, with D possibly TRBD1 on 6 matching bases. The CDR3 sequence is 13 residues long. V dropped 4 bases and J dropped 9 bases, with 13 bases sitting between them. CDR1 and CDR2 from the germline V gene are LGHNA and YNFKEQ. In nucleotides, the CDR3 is TGTGCCAGCAGCCCTTTGGACAGCGGTGAGCAGTTCTTC. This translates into CASSPLDSGEQFF.

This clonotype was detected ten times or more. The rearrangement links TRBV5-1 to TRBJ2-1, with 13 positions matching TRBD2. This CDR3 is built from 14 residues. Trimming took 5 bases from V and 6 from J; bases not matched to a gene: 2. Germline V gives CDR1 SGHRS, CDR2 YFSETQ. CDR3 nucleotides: TGCGCCAGCAGTGGGACTAGCGGGGCCAATGAGCAGTTCTTC. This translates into CASSGTSGANEQFF.

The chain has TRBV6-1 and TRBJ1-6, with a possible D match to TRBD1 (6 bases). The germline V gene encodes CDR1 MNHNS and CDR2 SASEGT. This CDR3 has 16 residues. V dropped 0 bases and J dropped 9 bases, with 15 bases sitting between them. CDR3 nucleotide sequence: TGTGCCAGCAGTGAAGCGCCAGAACAGGGCGGTTCACCCCTCCACTTT. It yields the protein CASSEAPEQGGSPLHF.

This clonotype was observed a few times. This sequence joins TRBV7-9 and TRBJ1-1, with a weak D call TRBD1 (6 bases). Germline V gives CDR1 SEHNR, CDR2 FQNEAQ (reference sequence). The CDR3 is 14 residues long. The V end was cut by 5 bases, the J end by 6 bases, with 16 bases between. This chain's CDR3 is CASSLGQSWAEAFF. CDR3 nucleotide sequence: TGTGCCAGCAGCCTAGGACAGAGTTGGGCTGAAGCTTTCTTT.

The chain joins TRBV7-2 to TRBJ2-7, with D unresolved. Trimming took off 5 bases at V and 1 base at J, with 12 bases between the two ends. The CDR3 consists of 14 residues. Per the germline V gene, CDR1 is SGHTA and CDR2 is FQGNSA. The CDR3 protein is CASSPSGPSYEQYF. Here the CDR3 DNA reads TGTGCCAGCAGCCCCTCCGGGCCATCCTACGAGCAGTACTTC.

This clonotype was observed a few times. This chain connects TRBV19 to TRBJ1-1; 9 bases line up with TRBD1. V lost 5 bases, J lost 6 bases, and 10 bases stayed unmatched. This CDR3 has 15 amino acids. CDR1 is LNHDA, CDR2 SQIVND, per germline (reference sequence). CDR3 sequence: CASSAITGGLPEAFF. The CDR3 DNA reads TGTGCCAGTAGTGCGATAACAGGGGGCCTGCCTGAAGCTTTCTTT.

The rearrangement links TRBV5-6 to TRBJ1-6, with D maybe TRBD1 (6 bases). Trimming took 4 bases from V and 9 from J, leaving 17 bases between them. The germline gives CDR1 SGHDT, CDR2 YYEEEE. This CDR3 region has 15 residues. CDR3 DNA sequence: TGTGCCAGCAGCACGGGAGGGGGTGGTGGTTCACCCCTCCACTTT. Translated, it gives CASSTGGGGGSPLHF.

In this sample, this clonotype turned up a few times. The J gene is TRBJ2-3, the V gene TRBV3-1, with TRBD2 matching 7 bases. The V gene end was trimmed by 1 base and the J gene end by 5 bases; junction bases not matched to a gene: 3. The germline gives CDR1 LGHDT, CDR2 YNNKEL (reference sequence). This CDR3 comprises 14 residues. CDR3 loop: CASSQGTSGDTQYF. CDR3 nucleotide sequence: TGTGCCAGCAGCCAAGGGACTAGTGGAGATACGCAGTATTTT.

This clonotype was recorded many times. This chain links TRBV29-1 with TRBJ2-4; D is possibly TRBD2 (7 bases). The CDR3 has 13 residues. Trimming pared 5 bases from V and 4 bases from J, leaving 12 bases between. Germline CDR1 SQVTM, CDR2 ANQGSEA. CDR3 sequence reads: CSVSGEGKNIQYF. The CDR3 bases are TGCAGCGTTTCAGGGGAGGGTAAAAACATTCAGTACTTC. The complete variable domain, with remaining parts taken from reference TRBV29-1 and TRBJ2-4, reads SAVISQKPSRDICQRGTSLTIQCQVDSQVTMMFWYRQQPGQSLTLIATANQGSEATYESGFVIDKFPISRPNLTFSTLTVSNMSPEDSSIYLCSVSGEGKNIQYFGAGTRLSVL.

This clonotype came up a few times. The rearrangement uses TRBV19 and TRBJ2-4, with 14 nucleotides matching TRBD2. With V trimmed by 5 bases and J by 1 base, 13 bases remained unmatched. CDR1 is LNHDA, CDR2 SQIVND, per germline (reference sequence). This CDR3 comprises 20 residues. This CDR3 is CASSQDAGTSGRTAKNIQYF. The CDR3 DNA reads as TGTGCCAGTAGTCAAGACGCCGGGACTAGCGGGAGAACCGCCAAAAACATTCAGTACTTC. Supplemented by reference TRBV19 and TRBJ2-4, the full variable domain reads DGGITQSPKYLFRKEGQNVTLSCEQNLNHDAMYWYRQDPGQGLRLIYYSQIVNDFQKGDIAEGYSVSREKKESFPLTVTSAQKNPTAFYLCASSQDAGTSGRTAKNIQYFGAGTRLSVL.

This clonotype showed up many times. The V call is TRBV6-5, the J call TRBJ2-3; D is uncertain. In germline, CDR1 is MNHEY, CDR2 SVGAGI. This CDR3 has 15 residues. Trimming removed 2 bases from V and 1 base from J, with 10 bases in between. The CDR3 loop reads CASSYRGYGTDTQYF. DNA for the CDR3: TGTGCCAGCAGTTACCGAGGTTACGGCACAGATACGCAGTATTTT.

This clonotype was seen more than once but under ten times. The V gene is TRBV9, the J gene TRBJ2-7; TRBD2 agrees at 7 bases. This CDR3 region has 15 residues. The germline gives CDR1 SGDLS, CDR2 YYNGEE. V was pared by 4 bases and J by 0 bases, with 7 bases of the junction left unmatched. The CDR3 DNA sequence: TGTGCCAGCAGCCCGCAGGGCGGGAGCTCCTACGAGCAGTACTTC. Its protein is CASSPQGGSSYEQYF.

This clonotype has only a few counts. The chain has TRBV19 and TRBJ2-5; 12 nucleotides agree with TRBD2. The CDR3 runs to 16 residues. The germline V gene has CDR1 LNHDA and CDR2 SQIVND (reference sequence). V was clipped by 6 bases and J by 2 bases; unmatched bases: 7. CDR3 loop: CASSPGLAGSQETQYF. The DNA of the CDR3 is TGTGCCAGTAGCCCCGGACTAGCGGGAAGTCAAGAGACCCAGTACTTC. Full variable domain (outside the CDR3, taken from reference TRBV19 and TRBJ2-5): DGGITQSPKYLFRKEGQNVTLSCEQNLNHDAMYWYRQDPGQGLRLIYYSQIVNDFQKGDIAEGYSVSREKKESFPLTVTSAQKNPTAFYLCASSPGLAGSQETQYFGPGTRLLVL.

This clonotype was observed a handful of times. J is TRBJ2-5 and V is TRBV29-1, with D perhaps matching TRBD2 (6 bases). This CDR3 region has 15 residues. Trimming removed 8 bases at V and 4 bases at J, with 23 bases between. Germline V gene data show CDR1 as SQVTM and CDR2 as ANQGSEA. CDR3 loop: CSTRGGGSGRETQYF. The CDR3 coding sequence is TGCAGCACTAGAGGCGGAGGGTCTGGAAGAGAGACCCAGTACTTC.

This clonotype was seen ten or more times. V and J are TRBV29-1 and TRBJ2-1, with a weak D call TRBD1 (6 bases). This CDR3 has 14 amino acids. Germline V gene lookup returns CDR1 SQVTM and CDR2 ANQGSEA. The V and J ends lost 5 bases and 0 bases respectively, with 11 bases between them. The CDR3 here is CSVHRDASYNEQFF. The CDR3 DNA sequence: TGCAGCGTTCACAGGGACGCCTCCTACAATGAGCAGTTCTTC.

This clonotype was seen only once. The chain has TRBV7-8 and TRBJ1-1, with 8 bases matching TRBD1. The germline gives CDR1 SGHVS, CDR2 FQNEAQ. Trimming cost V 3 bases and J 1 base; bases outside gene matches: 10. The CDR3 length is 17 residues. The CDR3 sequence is CASSFRRGRNSNTEAFF. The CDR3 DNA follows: TGTGCCAGCAGCTTCCGCAGGGGGCGAAATTCGAACACTGAAGCTTTCTTT.